A selection of T cell receptor beta chains follows, all from one sample in a study of blood T cell repertoires in COVID-19. The method was immunoSEQ multiplex PCR; TCRdb's version includes in-frame clones alone and lacks a portion of them. The table lists roughly 130,000 clones, over 75% of them singletons. The sequenced sample was peripheral blood. The receptors were gathered from a woman aged 55-70 years with acute or convalescent COVID-19. Both conserved end residues are trimmed from each CDR3.

TRBJ1-2,TRBV19,ASSISRDSGYT
TRBJ2-7,TRBV3-1/TRBV3-2,ASSQPEGGSQQY
TRBJ2-2,TRBV18,ASSPQETGELF
TRBJ2-6,TRBV4-1,ASSLAEGSSSGANVLT
TRBJ1-1,TRBV5-1,ASSLEGGTEAF
TRBJ2-1,TRBV28,ASRPSRRSYNEQF
TRBJ2-3,TRBV7-3,ASSLTPPGTSSSTDTQY
TRBJ1-2,TRBV4-1,ASSQPSGGYGYT
TRBJ2-2,TRBV3-1/TRBV3-2,ASRFDRNTGELF
TRBJ1-1,TRBV2,ASSSGRTNTEAF
TRBJ2-7,TRBV5-4,ASSLEDRTGTRQY
TRBJ1-1,TRBV7-8,ASSWSQGGTEAF
TRBJ2-3,TRBV11-2,ASTLTSTDTQY
TRBJ1-1,TRBV12-5,ASGLVLTGDTEAF
TRBJ2-2,TRBV4-1,ASSQWSQVPNTGELF
TRBJ2-3,TRBV9,ASSGTSGSGTDTQY
TRBJ2-7,TRBV7-9,ASSLGQSSYEQY
TRBJ1-6,TRBV27,ASSLSRGQVYSPLH
TRBJ1-4,TRBV6-5,ASSTGTGVTEKLF
TRBJ1-5,TRBV6-1,ASSERVTGGLGQPQH
TRBJ2-1,TRBV7-9,ASSGRVLSSYNEQF
TRBJ2-2,TRBV5-1,ASSLLMGQGTGELF
TRBJ1-2,TRBV24-1,ATSDRAGKGQFYGYT
TRBJ1-3,TRBV5-5,ASSFAGGPGNTIY
TRBJ1-2,TRBV20-1,SASPLFYGYT
TRBJ1-2,TRBV27,ASSPAGGFRNGYT
TRBJ2-2,TRBV6-5,ASFGTSGGTGELF
TRBJ1-2,TRBV2,ASSREPGYGYT
TRBJ2-1,TRBV10-1,ASSEDPGTNEQF
TRBJ1-1,TRBV12-3/TRBV12-4,ASRYREGTEAF
TRBJ1-4,TRBV6-5,ASRKAPAANEKLF
TRBJ1-5,TRBV21-1,ASSKNPTSPQAQH
TRBJ2-6,TRBV19,ASRTTVLLSGANVLT
TRBJ2-1,TRBV4-1,ASSQVGRASYNEQF
TRBJ2-7,TRBV19,ASSSPGGDRVYEQY
TRBJ2-1,TRBV5-1,ASSSEGGRAGEQF
TRBJ1-2,TRBV6-4,ASSPRTGSHYGYT
TRBJ2-2,TRBV7-8,ASSYAAGGTGELF
TRBJ1-1,TRBV5-1,ASSTNAGQGARGAF
TRBJ2-6,TRBV15,ATSRVPVSGANVLT
TRBJ1-2,TRBV7-2,ASSFQGTSGYT
TRBJ1-1,TRBV29-1,SAEDGRNTEAF
TRBJ1-6,TRBV30,AWQEEGTNSPLH
TRBJ1-6,TRBV14,ASSQETDNSPLH
TRBJ2-3,TRBV2,ASRLAGSTDTQY
TRBJ2-1,TRBV9,ASSQLAGVGNEQF
TRBJ1-2,TRBV18,ASSPGAINYGYT
TRBJ1-6,TRBV30,AWSVQDNSPLH
TRBJ2-2,TRBV11-1,ASSLTSGINTGELF
TRBJ1-6,TRBV5-6,ASSLMSASYNSPLH
TRBJ2-1,TRBV27,ASSFLSGRADEQF
TRBJ1-1,TRBV27,ASSVGQLMNTEAF
TRBJ2-2,TRBV7-6,ASSLYRTDLNTGELF
TRBJ1-1,TRBV24-1,ASPETVNTEAF
TRBJ2-7,TRBV30,ASGQSYEQY
TRBJ2-7,TRBV4-2,ASSPRAGGYEQY
TRBJ2-5,TRBV14,ASSQASGQETQY
TRBJ1-5,TRBV5-1,ASSLDPTDQPQH
TRBJ2-5,TRBV28,ASSRGGPPQETQY